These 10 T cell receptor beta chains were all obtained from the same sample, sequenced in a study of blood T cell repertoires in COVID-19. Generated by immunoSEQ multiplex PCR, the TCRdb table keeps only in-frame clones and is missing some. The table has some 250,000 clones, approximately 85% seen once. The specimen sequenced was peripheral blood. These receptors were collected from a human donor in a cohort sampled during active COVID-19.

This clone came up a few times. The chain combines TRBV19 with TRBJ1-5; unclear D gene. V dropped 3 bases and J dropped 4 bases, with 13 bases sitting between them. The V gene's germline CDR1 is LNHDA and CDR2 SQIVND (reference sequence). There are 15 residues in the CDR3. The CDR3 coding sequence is TGTGCCAGTAGTATTCGGGGATCGGAGAATCAGCCCCAGCATTTT. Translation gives CASSIRGSENQPQHF.

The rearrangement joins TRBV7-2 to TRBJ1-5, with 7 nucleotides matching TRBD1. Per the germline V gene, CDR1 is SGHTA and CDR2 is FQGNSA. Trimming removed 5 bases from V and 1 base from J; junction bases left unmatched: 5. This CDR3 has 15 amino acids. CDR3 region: CASSITGVSNQPQHF. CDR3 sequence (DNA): TGTGCCAGCAGCATCACAGGGGTCAGCAATCAGCCCCAGCATTTT.

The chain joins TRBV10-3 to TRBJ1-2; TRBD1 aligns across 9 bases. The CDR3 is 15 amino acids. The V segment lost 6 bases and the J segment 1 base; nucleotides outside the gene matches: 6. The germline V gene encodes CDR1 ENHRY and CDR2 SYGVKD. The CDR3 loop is CAIRAGTGRNYGYTF. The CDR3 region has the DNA TGTGCCATCAGGGCCGGGACAGGGCGTAACTATGGCTACACCTTC.

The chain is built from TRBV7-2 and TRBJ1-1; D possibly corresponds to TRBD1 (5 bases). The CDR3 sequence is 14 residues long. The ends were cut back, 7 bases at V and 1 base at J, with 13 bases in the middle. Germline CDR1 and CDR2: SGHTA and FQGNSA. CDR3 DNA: TGTGCCAGCACTCTCCTGGGGGGGAACACTGAAGCTTTCTTT. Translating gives CASTLLGGNTEAFF.

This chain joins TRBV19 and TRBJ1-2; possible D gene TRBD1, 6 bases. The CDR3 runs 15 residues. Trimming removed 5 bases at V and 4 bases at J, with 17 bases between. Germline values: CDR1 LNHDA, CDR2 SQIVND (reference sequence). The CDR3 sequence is CASSAPRGTSYGYTF. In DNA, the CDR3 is TGTGCCAGTAGTGCCCCCAGGGGCACGAGCTATGGCTACACCTTC.

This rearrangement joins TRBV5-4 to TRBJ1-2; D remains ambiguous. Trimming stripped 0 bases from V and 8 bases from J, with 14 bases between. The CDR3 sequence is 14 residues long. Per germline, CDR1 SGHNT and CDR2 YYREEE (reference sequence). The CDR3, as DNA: TGTGCCAGCAGCTTGGATTGGCAGACTGGGGGCTACACCTTC. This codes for CASSLDWQTGGYTF.

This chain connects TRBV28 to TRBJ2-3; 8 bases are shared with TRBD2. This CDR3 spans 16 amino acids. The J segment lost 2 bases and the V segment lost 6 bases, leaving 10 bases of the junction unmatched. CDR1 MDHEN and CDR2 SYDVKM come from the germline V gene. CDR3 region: CASRLPGGGSTDTQYF. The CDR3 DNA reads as TGTGCCAGCAGACTTCCGGGAGGGGGTTCCACAGATACGCAGTATTTT.

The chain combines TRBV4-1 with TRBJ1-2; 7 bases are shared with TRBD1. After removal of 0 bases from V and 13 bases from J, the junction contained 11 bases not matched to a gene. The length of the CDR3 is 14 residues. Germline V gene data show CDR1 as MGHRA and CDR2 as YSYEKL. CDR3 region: CASSQDFRGVFSTF. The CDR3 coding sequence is TGCGCCAGCAGCCAAGATTTCAGGGGGGTTTTTTCCACCTTC.

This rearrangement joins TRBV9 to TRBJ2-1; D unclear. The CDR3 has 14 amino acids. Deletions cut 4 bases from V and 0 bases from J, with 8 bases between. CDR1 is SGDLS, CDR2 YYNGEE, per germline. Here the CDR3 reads CASSPRSSYNEQFF. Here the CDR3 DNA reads TGTGCCAGCAGCCCTCGTAGCTCCTACAATGAGCAGTTCTTC.

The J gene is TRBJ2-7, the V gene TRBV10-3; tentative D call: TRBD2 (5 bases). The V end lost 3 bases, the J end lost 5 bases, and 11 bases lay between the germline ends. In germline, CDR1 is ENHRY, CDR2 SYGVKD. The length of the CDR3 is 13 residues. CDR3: CAISEVERHEQYF. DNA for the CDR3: TGTGCCATCAGTGAAGTCGAGCGGCACGAGCAGTACTTC.